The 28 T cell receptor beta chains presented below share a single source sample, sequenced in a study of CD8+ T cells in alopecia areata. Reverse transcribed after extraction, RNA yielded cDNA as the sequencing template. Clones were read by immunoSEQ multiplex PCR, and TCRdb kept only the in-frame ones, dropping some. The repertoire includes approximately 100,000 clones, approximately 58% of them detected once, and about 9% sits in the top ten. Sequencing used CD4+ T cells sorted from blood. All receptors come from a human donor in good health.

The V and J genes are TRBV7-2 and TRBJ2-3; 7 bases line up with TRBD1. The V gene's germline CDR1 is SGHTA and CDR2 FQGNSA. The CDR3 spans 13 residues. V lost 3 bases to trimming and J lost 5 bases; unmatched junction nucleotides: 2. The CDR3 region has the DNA TGTGCCAGCAGCTTCCAGGGGGAAGATACGCAGTATTTT. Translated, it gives CASSFQGEDTQYF.

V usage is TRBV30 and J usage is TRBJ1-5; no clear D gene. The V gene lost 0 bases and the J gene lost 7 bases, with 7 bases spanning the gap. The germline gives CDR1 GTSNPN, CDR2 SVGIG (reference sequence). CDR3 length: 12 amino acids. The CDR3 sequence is CAWSVQGQPQHF. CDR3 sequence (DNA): TGTGCCTGGAGTGTACAAGGGCAGCCCCAGCATTTT.

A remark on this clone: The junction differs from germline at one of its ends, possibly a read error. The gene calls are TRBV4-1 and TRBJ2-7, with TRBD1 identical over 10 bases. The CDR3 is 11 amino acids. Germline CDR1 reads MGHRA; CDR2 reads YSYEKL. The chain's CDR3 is CASSHGQGVHF. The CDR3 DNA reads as TGCGCCAGCAGCCACGGACAGGGGGTACACTTC.

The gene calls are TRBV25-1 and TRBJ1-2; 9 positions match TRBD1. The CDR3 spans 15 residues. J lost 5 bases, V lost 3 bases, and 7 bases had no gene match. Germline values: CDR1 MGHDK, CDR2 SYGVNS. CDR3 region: CASSDPLGTGYGYTF. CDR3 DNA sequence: TGTGCCAGCAGTGATCCCCTCGGGACAGGGTATGGCTACACCTTC.

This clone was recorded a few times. The DNA of the CDR3 is TGTGCCAGCAGCTTACGGGGGGCATCGGGAGAGACCCAGTACTTC. Its protein product is CASSLRGASGETQYF. The rearrangement links TRBV7-2 to TRBJ2-5; TRBD2 is a possible D gene (7 bases). The germline V gene encodes CDR1 SGHTA and CDR2 FQGNSA. The V and J ends lost 2 bases and 4 bases respectively, with 14 bases between them. This CDR3 is built from 15 residues.

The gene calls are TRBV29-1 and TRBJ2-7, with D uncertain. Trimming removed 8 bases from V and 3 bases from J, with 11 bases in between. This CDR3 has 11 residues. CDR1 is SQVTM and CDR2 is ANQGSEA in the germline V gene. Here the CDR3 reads CSIQINYEQYF. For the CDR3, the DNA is TGCAGCATTCAGATAAACTACGAGCAGTACTTC.

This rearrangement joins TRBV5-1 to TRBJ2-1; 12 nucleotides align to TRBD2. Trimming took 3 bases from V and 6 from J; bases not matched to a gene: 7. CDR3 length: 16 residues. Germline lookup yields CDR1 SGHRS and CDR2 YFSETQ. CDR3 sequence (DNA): TGCGCCAGCAGCTCCTTACTAGCGGGGGGCATCAATGAGCAGTTCTTC. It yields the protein CASSSLLAGGINEQFF. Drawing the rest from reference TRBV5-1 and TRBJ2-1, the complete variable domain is KAGVTQTPRYLIKTRGQQVTLSCSPISGHRSVSWYQQTPGQGLQFLFEYFSETQRNKGNFPGRFSGRQFSNSRSEMNVSTLELGDSALYLCASSSLLAGGINEQFFGPGTRLTVL.

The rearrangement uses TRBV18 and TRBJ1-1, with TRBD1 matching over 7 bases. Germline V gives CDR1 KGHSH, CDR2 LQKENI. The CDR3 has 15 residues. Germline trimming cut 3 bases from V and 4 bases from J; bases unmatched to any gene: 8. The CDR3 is CASSPQTGLGTEAFF. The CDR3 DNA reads TGTGCCAGCTCACCTCAGACAGGGTTAGGCACTGAAGCTTTCTTT.

CDR3 loop: CASSLEDNEQFF. In DNA, the CDR3 is TGCGCCAGCAGTTTAGAAGACAATGAGCAGTTCTTC. The gene calls are TRBV5-1 and TRBJ2-1; D uncertain. Germline V gene data show CDR1 as SGHRS and CDR2 as YFSETQ. The CDR3 runs to 12 residues. The V and J ends lost 5 bases and 5 bases respectively, with 8 bases between them.

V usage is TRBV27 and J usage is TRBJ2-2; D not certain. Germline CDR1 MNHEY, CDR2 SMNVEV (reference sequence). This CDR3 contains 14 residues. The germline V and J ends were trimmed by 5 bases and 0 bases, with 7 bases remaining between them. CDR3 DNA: TGTGCCAGCAGTACCCGACCGAACACCGGGGAGCTGTTTTTT. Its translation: CASSTRPNTGELFF.

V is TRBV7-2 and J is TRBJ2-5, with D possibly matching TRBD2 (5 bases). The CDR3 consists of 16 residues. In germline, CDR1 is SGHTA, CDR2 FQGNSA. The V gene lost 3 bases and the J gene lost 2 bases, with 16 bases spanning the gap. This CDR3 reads CASSFNPPGLQETQYF. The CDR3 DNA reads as TGTGCCAGCAGCTTTAATCCTCCTGGACTTCAAGAGACCCAGTACTTC.

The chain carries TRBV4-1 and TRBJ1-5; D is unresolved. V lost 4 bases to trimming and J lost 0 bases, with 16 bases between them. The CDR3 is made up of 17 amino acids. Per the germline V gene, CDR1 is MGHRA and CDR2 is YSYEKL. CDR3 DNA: TGCGCCAGCAGCCCGGGTAACATTGGGAATAGCAATCAGCCCCAGCATTTT. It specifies CASSPGNIGNSNQPQHF.

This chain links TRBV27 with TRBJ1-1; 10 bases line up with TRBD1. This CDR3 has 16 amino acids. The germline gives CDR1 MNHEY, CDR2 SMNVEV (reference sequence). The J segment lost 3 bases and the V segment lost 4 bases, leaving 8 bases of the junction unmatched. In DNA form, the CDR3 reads TGTGCCAGCAGTTCCGGACAGGGGGTTACGTACACTGAAGCTTTCTTT. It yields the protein CASSSGQGVTYTEAFF.

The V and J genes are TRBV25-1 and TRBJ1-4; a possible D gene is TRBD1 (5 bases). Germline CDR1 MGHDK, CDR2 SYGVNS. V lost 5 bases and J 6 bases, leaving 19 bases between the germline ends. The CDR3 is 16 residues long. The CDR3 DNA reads TGTGCCAGCAGTATAGTTGTTGGAGGGGTCGATGAAAAACTGTTTTTT. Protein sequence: CASSIVVGGVDEKLFF.

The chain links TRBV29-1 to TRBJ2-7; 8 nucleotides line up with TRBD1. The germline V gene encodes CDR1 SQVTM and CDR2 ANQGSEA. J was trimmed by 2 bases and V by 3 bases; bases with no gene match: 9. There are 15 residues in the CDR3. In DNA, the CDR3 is TGCAGCGTTGAGCTTCCCACAGGGGGGACCTACGAGCAGTACTTC. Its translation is CSVELPTGGTYEQYF.

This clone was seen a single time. The CDR3 loop reads CASSFQGDGYTF. DNA for the CDR3: TGTGCCAGCAGTTTTCAGGGGGATGGCTACACCTTC. This chain links TRBV6-5 with TRBJ1-2, with 7 bases that match TRBD1. J gave up 6 bases and V 4 bases, and 2 bases lay outside the gene matches. The CDR3 covers 12 residues. In germline, CDR1 is MNHEY, CDR2 SVGAGI.

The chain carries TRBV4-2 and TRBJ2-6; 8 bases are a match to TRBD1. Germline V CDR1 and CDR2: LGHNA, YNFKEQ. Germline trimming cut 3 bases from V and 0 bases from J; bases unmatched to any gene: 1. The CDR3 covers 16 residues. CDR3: CASSQDRVSGANVLTF. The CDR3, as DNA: TGTGCCAGCAGCCAGGACAGGGTCTCTGGGGCCAACGTCCTGACTTTC.

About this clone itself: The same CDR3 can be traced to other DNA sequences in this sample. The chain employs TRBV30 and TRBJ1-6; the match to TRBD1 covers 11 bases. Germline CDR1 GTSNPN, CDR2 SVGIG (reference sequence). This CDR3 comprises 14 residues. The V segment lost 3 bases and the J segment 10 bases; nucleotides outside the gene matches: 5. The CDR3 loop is CAWSLGTGGSPLHF. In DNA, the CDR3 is TGTGCCTGGAGCTTGGGGACAGGGGGATCACCCCTCCACTTT.

The CDR3: CAISEVADTQYF. CDR3 bases: TGTGCCATCAGTGAGGTCGCAGATACGCAGTATTTT. The chain joins TRBV10-3 to TRBJ2-3; no clear D. This CDR3 is 12 amino acids long. V shed 2 bases and J shed 4 bases, with 4 bases lying between them. The germline V gene encodes CDR1 ENHRY and CDR2 SYGVKD.

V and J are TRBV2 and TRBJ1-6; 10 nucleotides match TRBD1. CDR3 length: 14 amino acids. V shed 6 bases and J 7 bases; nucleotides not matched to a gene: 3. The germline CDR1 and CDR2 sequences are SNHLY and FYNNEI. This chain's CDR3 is CASRDRGGNSPLHF. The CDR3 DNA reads TGTGCCAGCAGGGACAGGGGGGGGAATTCACCCCTCCACTTT.

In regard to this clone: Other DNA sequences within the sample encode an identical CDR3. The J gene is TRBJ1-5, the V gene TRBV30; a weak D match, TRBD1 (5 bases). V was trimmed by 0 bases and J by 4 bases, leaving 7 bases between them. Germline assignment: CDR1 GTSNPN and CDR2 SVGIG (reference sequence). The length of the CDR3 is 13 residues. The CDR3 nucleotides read TGTGCCTGGAGTGTACAGGCAAATCAGCCCCAGCATTTT. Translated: CAWSVQANQPQHF.

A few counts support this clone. The CDR3 is CASSPSQNTEAFF. In DNA form, the CDR3 reads TGTGCCAGCAGCCCCTCCCAGAACACTGAAGCTTTCTTT. V and J are TRBV7-9 and TRBJ1-1, with D uncertain. The CDR3 is 13 residues long. V dropped 5 bases and J dropped 1 base, with 8 bases sitting between them. The germline gives CDR1 SEHNR, CDR2 FQNEAQ (reference sequence). Complete variable domain (other parts from reference TRBV7-9 and TRBJ1-1): DTGVSQNPRHKITKRGQNVTFRCDPISEHNRLYWYRQTLGQGPEFLTYFQNEAQLEKSRLLSDRFSAERPKGSFSTLEIQRTEQGDSAMYLCASSPSQNTEAFFGQGTRLTVV.

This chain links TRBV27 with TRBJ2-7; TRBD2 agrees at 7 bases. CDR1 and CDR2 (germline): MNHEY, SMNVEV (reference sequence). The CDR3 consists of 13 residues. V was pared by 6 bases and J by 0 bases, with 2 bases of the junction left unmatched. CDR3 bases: TGTGCCAGCAGGGGGGGGAGCTCCTACGAGCAGTACTTC. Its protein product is CASRGGSSYEQYF.

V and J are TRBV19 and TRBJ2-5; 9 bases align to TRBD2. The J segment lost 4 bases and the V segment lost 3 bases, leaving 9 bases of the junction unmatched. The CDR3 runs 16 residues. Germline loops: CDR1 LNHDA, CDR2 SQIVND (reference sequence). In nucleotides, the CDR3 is TGTGCCAGTAGTATGGGGTCTAGCGGGGTAGGAGAGACCCAGTACTTC. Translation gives CASSMGSSGVGETQYF.

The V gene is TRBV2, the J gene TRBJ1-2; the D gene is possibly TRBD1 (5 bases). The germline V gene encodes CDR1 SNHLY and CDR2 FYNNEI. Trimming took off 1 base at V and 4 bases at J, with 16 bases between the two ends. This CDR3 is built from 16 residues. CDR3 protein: CASSEEMGGLGYGYTF. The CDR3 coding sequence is TGTGCCAGCAGTGAAGAGATGGGGGGGTTAGGCTATGGCTACACCTTC.

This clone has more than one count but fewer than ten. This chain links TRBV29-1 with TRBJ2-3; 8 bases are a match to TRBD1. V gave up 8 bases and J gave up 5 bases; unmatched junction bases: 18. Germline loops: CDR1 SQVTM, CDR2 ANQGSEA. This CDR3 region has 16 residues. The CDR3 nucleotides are TGCAGCTCTGAGAAAGGTGTCAGGGGGCTGGGAGATACGCAGTATTTT. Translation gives CSSEKGVRGLGDTQYF.

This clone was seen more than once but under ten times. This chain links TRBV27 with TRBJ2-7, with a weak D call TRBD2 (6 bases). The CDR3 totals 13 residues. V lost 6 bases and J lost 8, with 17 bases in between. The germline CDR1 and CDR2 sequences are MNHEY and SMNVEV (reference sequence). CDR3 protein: CASRPNAGYKQYF. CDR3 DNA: TGTGCCAGCAGACCCAACGCGGGGTACAAGCAGTACTTC.

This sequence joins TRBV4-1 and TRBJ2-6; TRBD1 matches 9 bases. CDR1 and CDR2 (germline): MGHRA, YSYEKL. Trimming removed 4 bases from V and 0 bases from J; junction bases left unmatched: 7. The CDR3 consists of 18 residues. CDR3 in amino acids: CASSRRTGVDSGANVLTF. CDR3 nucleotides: TGCGCCAGCAGCCGAAGGACAGGGGTCGACTCTGGGGCCAACGTCCTGACTTTC.